Given below is one T cell receptor (beta chain) in context. Fresh-frozen tumor tissue and more than two years of survival data were available for all. The CDR3 is 14 amino acids. V gave up 0 bases and J gave up 4 bases; unmatched junction bases: 4. CDR1 is SQVTM and CDR2 is ANQGSEA in the germline V gene. Sequencing used immunoSEQ multiplex PCR; TCRdb keeps in-frame clones, though not all of them. The sample has roughly 82,000 clones; about 90% are singletons. This specimen comes from a study of glioma-infiltrating T cells after dendritic cell vaccination. J is TRBJ1-2 and V is TRBV29-1; TRBD1 aligns across 8 bases. The starting material was blood, obtained before dendritic cell vaccination. The source of this sequence is a human donor with glioblastoma. CDR3: CSVEEGDRTYGYTF. The CDR3 DNA reads TGCAGCGTTGAAGAAGGGGACAGGACCTATGGCTACACCTTC.